The 16 T cell receptor beta chains presented below share a single source sample, sequenced in a study of blood T cell repertoires in COVID-19. Profiling relied on immunoSEQ multiplex PCR, and the TCRdb table lists in-frame clones only, not all of them. The profile covers 150,000 to 200,000 clones, with 65% to 85% appearing a single time and roughly 4.9% taken by the ten largest. The sequencing input was PBMCs or T cells enriched from blood (not recorded which). All receptors come from a man in his 70s who had been exposed to COVID-19.

The V and J genes are TRBV30 and TRBJ1-2, with 8 bases fitting TRBD1. In germline, CDR1 is GTSNPN, CDR2 SVGIG (reference sequence). Losses at the gene ends were 3 bases for V and 7 bases for J; bases not matched to a gene: 1. The CDR3 sequence is 11 residues long. DNA for the CDR3: TGTGCCTGGAGCACAGGGGGTGGCTACACCTTC. Protein product: CAWSTGGGYTF.

The chain couples TRBV6-5 to TRBJ2-1; 9 bases align to TRBD2. Germline-derived CDR1 and CDR2 are MNHEY and SVGAGI. The CDR3 spans 14 residues. V gave up 8 bases and J gave up 3 bases; unmatched junction bases: 5. DNA for the CDR3: TGTGCCAGCTGCGGGGGGGCTTTCTACAATGAGCAGTTCTTC. Amino acids: CASCGGAFYNEQFF.

The genes are TRBV19 and TRBJ1-1, with 9 nucleotides matching TRBD1. The CDR3 contains 16 residues. V shed 4 bases and J 5 bases; nucleotides not matched to a gene: 11. Germline V gives CDR1 LNHDA, CDR2 SQIVND (reference sequence). Here the CDR3 DNA reads TGTGCCAGTAGTAGGGGACAGGGACGAGGAGGGACTGAAGCTTTCTTT. Encoded protein: CASSRGQGRGGTEAFF.

The CDR3 region is CASSYSVAEYMNTEAFF. DNA for the CDR3: TGTGCCAGCAGTTACTCAGTGGCGGAGTACATGAACACTGAAGCTTTCTTT. The chain links TRBV6-2 or TRBV6-3 to TRBJ1-1; D is unresolved. V was clipped by 0 bases and J by 0 bases, with 14 bases between them. The CDR3 spans 17 residues. Germline lookup yields CDR1 MNHEY and CDR2 SVGEGT.

The V call is TRBV3-1 (or the pseudogene TRBV3-2), the J call TRBJ1-5; D is ambiguous. V was shortened by 5 bases and J by 7 bases, with 9 bases between the two germline ends. Looked up from germline, CDR1 is LGHDT and CDR2 is YNNKEL (reference sequence). The CDR3 consists of 12 residues. The CDR3 loop reads CASSTGGQPQHF. CDR3 bases: TGTGCCAGCAGCACCGGCGGACAGCCCCAGCATTTT.

The chain uses TRBV28 and TRBJ2-6; D is unresolved. Deletions cut 1 base from V and 0 bases from J, with 4 bases between. The CDR3 covers 15 residues. CDR1 and CDR2 from the germline V gene are MDHEN and SYDVKM. The CDR3 reads CASSLFSSGANVLTF. The CDR3 region has the DNA TGTGCCAGCAGTTTATTTAGCTCTGGGGCCAACGTCCTGACTTTC.

This chain's CDR3 is CASRGETNTGELFF. In nucleotides, the CDR3 is TGTGCCAGCAGGGGAGAGACGAACACCGGGGAGCTGTTTTTT. The J gene is TRBJ2-2, the V gene TRBV9; weak D call: TRBD2 (5 bases). This CDR3 contains 14 residues. The germline CDR1 and CDR2 sequences are SGDLS and YYNGEE. Between the trimmed V and J ends, which lost 5 bases and 0 bases, there was a span of 8 bases.

V usage is TRBV9 and J usage is TRBJ2-1, with a possible D match to TRBD2 (6 bases). Germline lookup yields CDR1 SGDLS and CDR2 YYNGEE. The CDR3 loop spans 15 amino acids. The V end was cut by 0 bases, the J end by 2 bases, with 9 bases between. CDR3 sequence: CASSVGLATYNEQFF. The CDR3 nucleotides are TGTGCCAGCAGCGTAGGTCTAGCGACCTACAATGAGCAGTTCTTC.

The rearrangement links TRBV7-2 to TRBJ2-7; 7 bases agree with TRBD2. Germline CDR1 is SGHTA and CDR2 is FQGNSA. V shed 4 bases and J 0 bases; nucleotides not matched to a gene: 6. There are 15 residues in the CDR3. DNA of the CDR3: TGTGCCAGCAGCTCAACTAGCGCCCGCTCCTACGAGCAGTACTTC. It yields the protein CASSSTSARSYEQYF.

This sequence joins TRBV28 and TRBJ2-1; 11 nucleotides align to TRBD1. This CDR3 is 15 amino acids long. The J segment lost 9 bases and the V segment lost 5 bases, leaving 9 bases of the junction unmatched. The V gene's germline CDR1 is MDHEN and CDR2 SYDVKM. CDR3 residues: CASSPGDRGSGEQFF. CDR3 in DNA: TGTGCCAGCAGTCCTGGGGACAGGGGGTCTGGTGAGCAGTTCTTC.

The chain employs TRBV27 and TRBJ2-1; 9 bases are a match to TRBD1. Germline CDR1 and CDR2: MNHEY and SMNVEV (reference sequence). The CDR3 loop spans 19 amino acids. The V gene end was trimmed by 0 bases and the J gene end by 12 bases; junction bases not matched to a gene: 21. The CDR3 here is CASSLSGTGIAAGLLAQFF. CDR3 in DNA: TGTGCCAGCAGTTTATCCGGGACAGGGATCGCGGCGGGCCTTCTGGCGCAGTTCTTC.

V and J are TRBV4-1 and TRBJ1-2, with D possibly being TRBD1 (6 bases). V shed 3 bases and J shed 4 bases, with 18 bases lying between them. This CDR3 has 16 residues. Per germline, CDR1 MGHRA and CDR2 YSYEKL. The CDR3 loop reads CASSHGPGQRFYGYTF. Written as DNA, the CDR3 is TGCGCCAGCAGCCATGGGCCGGGACAAAGATTCTATGGCTACACCTTC.

CDR3 region: CSVEEWGRGQPQHF. As DNA, the CDR3 is TGCAGCGTTGAAGAATGGGGGAGGGGTCAGCCCCAGCATTTT. This chain uses TRBV29-1 with TRBJ1-5; perhaps TRBD1 as D (5 bases). The CDR3 totals 14 residues. The germline V and J ends were trimmed by 0 bases and 6 bases, with 12 bases remaining between them. Germline V gives CDR1 SQVTM, CDR2 ANQGSEA.

J is TRBJ1-4 and V is TRBV19; the D gene is possibly TRBD1 (6 bases). V lost 1 base and J 7 bases, leaving 22 bases between the germline ends. The CDR3 contains 18 residues. Looked up from germline, CDR1 is LNHDA and CDR2 is SQIVND (reference sequence). This CDR3 is CASSIAPNTGIGGEKLFF. The CDR3 nucleotides read TGTGCCAGTAGTATAGCCCCGAACACAGGGATTGGGGGTGAAAAACTGTTTTTT.

This clone was found once. The chain has TRBV5-1 and TRBJ1-5; 7 bases map to TRBD1. The CDR3 covers 15 residues. The junction had 5 bases not matched to a gene; V was cut back by 0 bases and J by 5 bases. Germline values: CDR1 SGHRS, CDR2 YFSETQ. The CDR3 coding sequence is TGCGCCAGCAGCTTGGGAGGCAGGGGGGATCAGCCCCAGCATTTT. Protein: CASSLGGRGDQPQHF.

This clone has just a few counts. Compared with germline, one end of the junction differs, possibly owing to a read error. The CDR3 nucleotides are TGTGCCAGCAGCGTAGGCAGGGGCCCCCTCTCTGGAAACACCATATATTTT. Protein sequence: CASSVGRGPLSGNTIYF. J is TRBJ1-3 and V is TRBV13; TRBD1 might be the D (6 bases). Germline V gene sequence: CDR1 PRHDT, CDR2 FYEKMQ (reference sequence). This CDR3 is built from 17 residues.